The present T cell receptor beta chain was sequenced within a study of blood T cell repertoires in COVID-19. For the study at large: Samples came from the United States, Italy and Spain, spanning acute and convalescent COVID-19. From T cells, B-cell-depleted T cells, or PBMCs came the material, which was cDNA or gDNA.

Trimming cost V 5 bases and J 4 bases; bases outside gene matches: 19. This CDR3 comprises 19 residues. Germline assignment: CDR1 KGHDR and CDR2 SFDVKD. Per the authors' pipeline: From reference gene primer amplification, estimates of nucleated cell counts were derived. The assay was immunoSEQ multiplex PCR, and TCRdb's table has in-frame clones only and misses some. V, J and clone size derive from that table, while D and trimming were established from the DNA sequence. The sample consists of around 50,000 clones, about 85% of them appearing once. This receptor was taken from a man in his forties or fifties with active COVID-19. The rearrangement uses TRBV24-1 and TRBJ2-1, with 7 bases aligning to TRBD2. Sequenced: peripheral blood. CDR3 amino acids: CATSALGRARRLVYNEQFF. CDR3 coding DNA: TGTGCCACCAGTGCCCTGGGGAGGGCCCGCCGTCTGGTGTACAATGAGCAGTTCTTC.